This entry features one T cell receptor beta chain sequence. This clonotype was detected ten times or more. The antigen it recognizes is unknown. One base away there is no much larger clone; base qualities are not given. The data were taken from a study of T-cell memory formation after mild COVID-19 listed by TCRdb under 2021. In terms of the full investigation: TCR sequence clusters from the two donors were found to be largely donor specific. Two young, previously healthy adult volunteers made up the cohort, one male and one female. Longitudinal TCRalpha and TCRbeta repertoire sequencing tracked T-cell clones expanding and contracting after mild COVID-19 in two donors.

PBMCs were isolated by Ficoll-Paque density gradient centrifugation. The CDR3 covers 16 residues, taking in both the cysteine and the phenylalanine. This entry keeps only the CDR3 DNA: 48 bases, framed from base 1. CDR1 and CDR2 (MGHRA, YSYEKL) derive from the germline V gene. V loses 4 bases, J loses 0 bases, and the germline ends lie 12 bases apart. General conclusions and limits of the study: Clones that contracted from day 15 to 85 showed balanced CD4/CD8 phenotypes, whereas a second wave of clones that expanded from day 15 to 37 leaned towards CD4+. Contracting CD4+ clones appeared mostly in the CM and EM memory subsets, whereas CD8+ clones were enriched in EMRA. Whether the second-wave clones peaking on day 37 were SARS-CoV-2 specific was not confirmed. The detection of some responding clones in pre-infection memory suggests that pre-existing cross-reactive memory T cells joined the SARS-CoV-2 response. Only a couple of mild cases were covered by the study, and larger cohorts that include severe cases with pre-infection samples were considered necessary.

Instrument on record: Illumina NovaSeq 6000. TCRalpha and TCRbeta cDNA libraries were constructed by 5'RACE with constant-segment primers, with sample barcodes and unique molecular identifiers being introduced. RNA was extracted from every sample with Trizol reagent. Library amplification was performed in two PCR steps, and a second sample barcode and Illumina TruSeq adapters were introduced in the second step. Libraries were sequenced on an Illumina NovaSeq with 2 x 150 bp paired-end reads. The authors' pipeline ran thus. Reads were demultiplexed and collapsed into UMI-guided consensus sequences with migec v1.2.7. With mixcr v2.1.11, UMI consensuses were aligned to TRA and TRB V and J templates and assembled into clonotypes. Clonotypes were classified as expanded or contracted when called significant by both edgeR and NoisET, with noise models trained on biological replicates. For edgeR calls, the cutoffs were a false discovery rate-adjusted p below 0.01 and a log2 fold-change threshold of 1. As an exploratory analysis of dynamics, PCA with hierarchical clustering was applied to max-normalized trajectories of the 1000 most abundant clonotypes. Separately sequenced CD4+ and CD8+ repertoires were used to assign the CD4 or CD8 phenotype of responding clones. TCRdb applied fastp at Q25 and MiXCR to the public reads, then kept only in-frame beta chains. Each entry is one CDR3 protein sequence, shown with its most common DNA and genes. The V and J calls shown here were made by TCRdb, not taken from the authors' results. The sample contains about 200,000 distinct CDR3 sequences, 9.5% of them found a single time. Roughly 4% of the sample is held by the ten biggest clonotypes.

The sequenced sample consisted of PBMCs or a T cell subset sorted from them (not recorded which). The chain employs TRBV4-1 and TRBJ2-2; the D gene is unclear. The sequence derives from a man aged 18-30 years who had mild COVID-19 (a few samples of this study predate the infection). The sample titles of this study are shuffled in the database, so cell type and time point are left out; the donor was told from shared clones. The CDR3 amino acid sequence is: CASSLSPSSNTGELFF. The bases are TGCGCCAGCAGCCTGTCCCCCTCTTCGAACACCGGGGAGCTGTTTTTT.